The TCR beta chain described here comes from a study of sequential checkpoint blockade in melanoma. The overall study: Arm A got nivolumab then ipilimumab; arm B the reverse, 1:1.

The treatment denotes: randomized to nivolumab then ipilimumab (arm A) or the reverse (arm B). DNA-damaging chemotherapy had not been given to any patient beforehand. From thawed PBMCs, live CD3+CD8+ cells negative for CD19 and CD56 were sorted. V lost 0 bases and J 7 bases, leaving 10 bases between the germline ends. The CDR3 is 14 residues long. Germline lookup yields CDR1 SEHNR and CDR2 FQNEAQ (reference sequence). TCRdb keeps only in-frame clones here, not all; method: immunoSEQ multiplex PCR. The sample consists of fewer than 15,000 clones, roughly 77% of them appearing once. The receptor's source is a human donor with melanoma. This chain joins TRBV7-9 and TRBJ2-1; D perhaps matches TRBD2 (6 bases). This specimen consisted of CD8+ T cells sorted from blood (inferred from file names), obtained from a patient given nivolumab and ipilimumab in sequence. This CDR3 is CASSLAGGLNEQFF. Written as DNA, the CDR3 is TGTGCCAGCAGCTTAGCGGGGGGTTTGAATGAGCAGTTCTTC.